This entry lists 6 T cell receptor beta chains sequenced from one sample in a study of T cell responses to AZD1222 COVID-19 vaccine. This table comes from immunoSEQ multiplex PCR, and its TCRdb copy is limited to in-frame clones, with some not included. The sample shows 110,000 to 150,000 clones, roughly 92% of them seen only once. The specimen was peripheral blood, collected on day 0 of AZD1222 vaccination. Source of these receptors: an adult in good health.

This sequence joins TRBV4-1 and TRBJ2-1; 9 bases fit TRBD2. CDR1 MGHRA and CDR2 YSYEKL come from the germline V gene. With 1 base clipped from V and 6 bases from J, the junction kept 10 bases outside the gene matches. CDR3 length equals 17 residues. The CDR3 loop reads CASSQVPTSAGGNEQFF. CDR3 nucleotides: TGCGCCAGCAGCCAAGTTCCTACGTCAGCGGGGGGCAATGAGCAGTTCTTC.

V usage is TRBV27 and J usage is TRBJ2-2; D ambiguous. V was cut by 5 bases and J by 5 bases, with 12 bases left in between. CDR1 is MNHEY and CDR2 is SMNVEV in the germline V gene (reference sequence). The CDR3 has 14 residues. The CDR3, as DNA: TGTGCCAGCAGTCTCGCCGTGAGAACCGGGGAGCTGTTTTTT. Residues: CASSLAVRTGELFF.

This rearrangement joins TRBV13 to TRBJ2-1; TRBD2 is a possible D gene (5 bases). This CDR3 has 11 residues. The V gene's germline CDR1 is PRHDT and CDR2 FYEKMQ (reference sequence). Deletions cut 5 bases from V and 7 bases from J, with 6 bases between. CDR3 residues: CASSIANEQFF. CDR3 nucleotides: TGTGCCAGCAGCATAGCGAATGAGCAGTTCTTC.

The chain recombines TRBV6-5 with TRBJ1-5; D is possibly TRBD1 (5 bases). Trimming took 0 bases from V and 7 from J, leaving 10 bases between them. The CDR3 covers 14 residues. In germline, CDR1 is MNHEY, CDR2 SVGAGI. The CDR3 DNA reads as TGTGCCAGCAGTTACTCGATTAGGGGCCAGCCCCAGCATTTT. It codes for CASSYSIRGQPQHF.

This clone was recorded once. The chain carries TRBV12-5 and TRBJ2-7; possible D gene TRBD1, 6 bases. The V end lost 2 bases, the J end lost 3 bases, and 8 bases lay between the germline ends. The CDR3 runs to 13 residues. Germline V lookup: CDR1 LGHNT, CDR2 FRNRAP. The CDR3 here is CASGLLQGYEQYF. For the CDR3, the DNA is TGTGCTAGTGGTTTGCTACAGGGCTACGAGCAGTACTTC.

The chain uses TRBV28 and TRBJ1-5, with D unresolved. CDR3 length equals 14 residues. Trimming pared 2 bases from V and 5 bases from J, leaving 10 bases between. Germline CDR1 is MDHEN and CDR2 is SYDVKM. The CDR3 spells CASSLGVWHQPQHF. In DNA form, the CDR3 reads TGTGCCAGCAGTTTAGGTGTATGGCATCAGCCCCAGCATTTT.